Following are 26 T cell receptor beta chains from one sample sequenced in a study of shared clonotypes between healthy human individuals. This table comes from immunoSEQ multiplex PCR, and its TCRdb copy is limited to in-frame clones, with some not included. The table shows around 2.1 million clones, with under 97% occurring only once. Specimen: naive CD4+ T cells sorted from blood. Subset denoted: CD45RA+ positively selected. These receptors originate from a young man in good health.

V usage is TRBV2 and J usage is TRBJ2-4; 7 bases are a match to TRBD2. The CDR3 runs 15 residues. V shed 1 base, J shed 7 bases, and the junction held 7 bases outside the gene matches. CDR1 and CDR2 from the germline V gene are SNHLY and FYNNEI. The CDR3 loop reads CASSEEGGPSNIQYF. The CDR3 nucleotides read TGTGCCAGCAGTGAAGAGGGAGGGCCCTCGAACATTCAGTACTTC.

This clone has only a few counts. The chain couples TRBV27 to TRBJ1-1, with 7 bases matching TRBD1. The CDR3 runs to 14 residues. Per germline, CDR1 MNHEY and CDR2 SMNVEV (reference sequence). The J segment lost 1 base and the V segment lost 10 bases, leaving 9 bases of the junction unmatched. The CDR3 spells CATHRQGGNTEAFF. CDR3 bases: TGTGCCACCCATAGACAGGGCGGGAACACTGAAGCTTTCTTT.

The chain joins TRBV5-4 to TRBJ1-1; D gene uncertain. Trimming cost V 2 bases and J 1 base, with 6 bases left between them. The CDR3 length is 13 residues. Looked up from germline, CDR1 is SGHNT and CDR2 is YYREEE (reference sequence). The CDR3 spells CASSFVGNTEAFF. The CDR3 DNA is TGTGCCAGCAGCTTCGTAGGGAACACTGAAGCTTTCTTT.

The rearrangement uses TRBV28 and TRBJ1-1; D remains ambiguous. V lost 3 bases, J lost 4 bases, and 12 bases lay in between. In germline, CDR1 is MDHEN, CDR2 SYDVKM. The CDR3 spans 14 residues. CDR3 residues: CASSFGDRSTEAFF. The DNA for the CDR3 is TGTGCCAGCAGTTTCGGGGATAGGAGCACTGAAGCTTTCTTT.

The genes are TRBV4-2 and TRBJ2-1; D might be TRBD2 (6 bases). The CDR3 contains 13 residues. The V and J ends lost 3 bases and 7 bases respectively, with 10 bases between them. The germline CDR1 and CDR2 sequences are LGHNA and YNFKEQ. In nucleotides, the CDR3 is TGTGCCAGCAGCCACGCTAGCGAGAATGAGCAGTTCTTC. The encoded protein is CASSHASENEQFF.

V is TRBV10-1 and J is TRBJ2-7; 10 bases align to TRBD2. The CDR3 length is 15 residues. With 2 bases clipped from V and 3 bases from J, the junction kept 4 bases outside the gene matches. CDR1 and CDR2 from the germline V gene are WNHNN and SYGVQD (reference sequence). The chain's CDR3 is CASSERASGGYEQYF. The CDR3 DNA follows: TGCGCCAGCAGTGAGAGGGCTAGCGGGGGCTACGAGCAGTACTTC.

The chain combines TRBV5-1 with TRBJ1-4; 9 bases fit TRBD1. V lost 2 bases, J lost 8 bases, and 7 bases stayed unmatched. The CDR3 is 15 residues long. Germline CDR1 is SGHRS and CDR2 is YFSETQ. In nucleotides, the CDR3 is TGCGCCAGCAGCTTAACAGGGGGCGCGCGGGAAAAACTGTTTTTT. This codes for CASSLTGGAREKLFF.

The chain joins TRBV5-1 to TRBJ2-5; the match to TRBD2 covers 14 bases. The V and J ends lost 3 bases and 2 bases, in that order; junction bases with no gene match: 9. CDR3 length: 18 residues. The germline gives CDR1 SGHRS, CDR2 YFSETQ. The CDR3 sequence: CASSSGLAGGQTQETQYF. The CDR3, as DNA: TGCGCCAGCAGCTCCGGACTAGCGGGAGGACAAACTCAAGAGACCCAGTACTTC.

This sequence joins TRBV30 and TRBJ2-2; 10 bases line up with TRBD1. In germline, CDR1 is GTSNPN, CDR2 SVGIG (reference sequence). The CDR3 runs to 17 residues. J gave up 3 bases and V 0 bases, and 7 bases lay outside the gene matches. Here the CDR3 reads CAWSVTLGQGDTGELFF. The CDR3 bases are TGTGCCTGGAGTGTAACCCTAGGACAGGGGGACACCGGGGAGCTGTTTTTT.

The V call is TRBV5-1, the J call TRBJ1-1, with TRBD1 as a possible D gene (6 bases). V dropped 3 bases and J dropped 11 bases, with 17 bases sitting between them. Germline V gives CDR1 SGHRS, CDR2 YFSETQ. The CDR3 consists of 13 residues. As DNA, the CDR3 is TGCGCCAGCAGCTCTGACGGACAGTATGAGGCTTTCTTT. Its protein product is CASSSDGQYEAFF.

There are a few counts of this clone. The chain employs TRBV9 and TRBJ2-3; D remains unclear. V gave up 3 bases and J gave up 2 bases, with 7 bases separating them. CDR1 is SGDLS and CDR2 is YYNGEE in the germline V gene. CDR3 length: 13 amino acids. The CDR3 region is CASSDRYTDTQYF. As DNA, the CDR3 is TGTGCCAGCAGCGATCGCTACACAGATACGCAGTATTTT.

This clone was found once. The chain recombines TRBV2 with TRBJ2-5; TRBD1 matches at 8 bases. Germline lookup yields CDR1 SNHLY and CDR2 FYNNEI. After removal of 1 base from V and 5 bases from J, the junction contained 3 bases not matched to a gene. The CDR3 is 14 residues long. The CDR3: CASSEVNRGETQYF. The CDR3 nucleotides are TGTGCCAGCAGTGAAGTGAACAGGGGGGAGACCCAGTACTTC. Together with reference TRBV2 and TRBJ2-5, the CDR3 gives the full variable domain: EPEVTQTPSHQVTQMGQEVILRCVPISNHLYFYWYRQILGQKVEFLVSFYNNEISEKSEIFDDQFSVERPDGSNFTLKIRSTKLEDSAMYFCASSEVNRGETQYFGPGTRLLVL.

V is TRBV6-1 and J is TRBJ1-1, with 9 positions matching TRBD1. Germline lookup yields CDR1 MNHNS and CDR2 SASEGT. V gave up 6 bases and J gave up 1 base; unmatched junction bases: 3. The CDR3 has 14 residues. The CDR3 loop is CASRIQGANTEAFF. The CDR3 DNA is TGTGCCAGCAGGATACAGGGGGCGAACACTGAAGCTTTCTTT.

Concerning this clone itself: In the same sample, other DNA sequences code for this CDR3. The gene calls are TRBV5-1 and TRBJ1-1; a weak D match, TRBD1 (5 bases). Germline V gene sequence: CDR1 SGHRS, CDR2 YFSETQ. The CDR3 sequence is 13 residues long. Trimming pared 0 bases from V and 7 bases from J, leaving 10 bases between. The CDR3 DNA reads TGCGCCAGCAGCTTGGTAGGGGCGGGTGAAGCTTTCTTT. Protein product: CASSLVGAGEAFF. The whole variable domain, remainder taken from reference TRBV5-1 and TRBJ1-1, is KAGVTQTPRYLIKTRGQQVTLSCSPISGHRSVSWYQQTPGQGLQFLFEYFSETQRNKGNFPGRFSGRQFSNSRSEMNVSTLELGDSALYLCASSLVGAGEAFFGQGTRLTVV.

V and J are TRBV5-1 and TRBJ1-2, with D tentatively TRBD1 (6 bases). Trimming stripped 4 bases from V and 8 bases from J, with 21 bases between. The V gene's germline CDR1 is SGHRS and CDR2 YFSETQ. The CDR3 runs 15 residues. CDR3 nucleotides: TGCGCCAGCAGCAGGAACTCCGGGACACCAAACGGCTACACCTTC. Translation gives CASSRNSGTPNGYTF.

The chain is built from TRBV10-3 and TRBJ2-1; 10 bases are shared with TRBD1. Looked up from germline, CDR1 is ENHRY and CDR2 is SYGVKD. CDR3 length: 15 residues. V shed 6 bases and J 8 bases; nucleotides not matched to a gene: 10. The CDR3 DNA follows: TGTGCCATCAGCGCTGACAGGGGGCGCAGTTATGAGCAGTTCTTC. This translates into CAISADRGRSYEQFF.

This chain links TRBV4-3 with TRBJ2-1, with D perhaps being TRBD1 or TRBD2 (5 bases each). CDR1 and CDR2 (germline): LGHNA, YSLEER. V was shortened by 5 bases and J by 0 bases, with 23 bases between the two germline ends. The CDR3 is 19 residues long. CDR3: CASSEGVSDSRSSYNEQFF. In nucleotides, the CDR3 is TGCGCCAGCAGCGAAGGGGTCTCGGACTCCCGAAGCTCCTACAATGAGCAGTTCTTC.

V is TRBV15 and J is TRBJ2-7; maybe TRBD2 (6 bases). Germline V gene sequence: CDR1 LNHNV, CDR2 YYDKDF (reference sequence). Trimming shortened V by 5 bases and J by 3 bases, and 14 bases separated the two germline ends. There are 14 residues in the CDR3. The CDR3 DNA reads as TGTGCCACCAGCTCCCAGGGACTTCACTACGAGCAGTACTTC. Protein product: CATSSQGLHYEQYF.

This chain uses TRBV30 with TRBJ1-2; D possibly corresponds to TRBD1 (6 bases). Trimming took off 0 bases at V and 4 bases at J, with 12 bases between the two ends. This CDR3 comprises 14 residues. The germline V gene has CDR1 GTSNPN and CDR2 SVGIG (reference sequence). CDR3 sequence: CAWSVGARAYGYTF. The CDR3 DNA is TGTGCCTGGAGTGTGGGGGCGCGGGCCTATGGCTACACCTTC.

The V gene is TRBV11-2, the J gene TRBJ2-1, with a possible D match to TRBD1 (6 bases). The CDR3 has 15 residues. V lost 3 bases and J lost 7, with 16 bases in between. Germline loops: CDR1 SGHAT, CDR2 FQNNGV. The CDR3 protein is CASSFSRGIWNEQFF. The CDR3 DNA follows: TGTGCCAGCAGCTTTTCCAGGGGAATTTGGAATGAGCAGTTCTTC.

This clone came up once. The V gene is TRBV28, the J gene TRBJ1-1; 9 bases fit TRBD1. Germline V gene data show CDR1 as MDHEN and CDR2 as SYDVKM. This CDR3 is 14 amino acids long. After removal of 6 bases from V and 4 bases from J, the junction contained 6 bases not matched to a gene. CDR3 region: CASRGQGGVTEAFF. The CDR3 nucleotides read TGTGCCAGCAGGGGACAGGGCGGGGTCACTGAAGCTTTCTTT. Drawing the rest from reference TRBV28 and TRBJ1-1, the complete variable domain is DVKVTQSSRYLVKRTGEKVFLECVQDMDHENMFWYRQDPGLGLRLIYFSYDVKMKEKGDIPEGYSVSREKKERFSLILESASTNQTSMYLCASRGQGGVTEAFFGQGTRLTVV.

V and J are TRBV30 and TRBJ1-3; 7 bases map to TRBD1. Looked up from germline, CDR1 is GTSNPN and CDR2 is SVGIG (reference sequence). The CDR3 spans 14 residues. V dropped 7 bases and J dropped 0; count of bases not matched to a gene: 6. This CDR3 reads CAFRQGRSGNTIYF. The CDR3 DNA sequence: TGTGCCTTCCGACAGGGCCGCTCTGGAAACACCATATATTTT.

This rearrangement joins TRBV25-1 to TRBJ2-1; 11 bases fit TRBD2. V was clipped by 5 bases and J by 3 bases; unmatched bases: 12. CDR3 size: 18 residues. Germline lookup yields CDR1 MGHDK and CDR2 SYGVNS. The CDR3 DNA sequence: TGTGCCAGCAGTAACGTACCGAAGACTAGCGGGGACTACAATGAGCAGTTCTTC. This sequence encodes CASSNVPKTSGDYNEQFF.

DNA of the CDR3: TGTGCCAGCAGTTTAGGGAGTTTAATTTCCTACGAGCAGTACTTC. It is translated as CASSLGSLISYEQYF. The genes are TRBV6-5 and TRBJ2-7, with D possibly TRBD2 on 5 matching bases. The CDR3 is 15 amino acids. From germline, CDR1 is MNHEY and CDR2 SVGAGI. Trimming removed 4 bases at V and 1 base at J, with 14 bases between.

The V and J genes are TRBV15 and TRBJ1-4; no definite D call. The CDR3 sequence is 16 residues long. V was cut by 0 bases and J by 7 bases, with 15 bases left in between. Germline V gene lookup returns CDR1 LNHNV and CDR2 YYDKDF (reference sequence). CDR3 sequence: CATSRDRAAISEKLFF. The CDR3 DNA reads as TGTGCCACCAGCAGAGACCGGGCCGCTATCAGTGAAAAACTGTTTTTT. Filled out from reference TRBV15 and TRBJ1-4, the complete variable domain reads DAMVIQNPRYQVTQFGKPVTLSCSQTLNHNVMYWYQQKSSQAPKLLFHYYDKDFNNEADTPDNFQSRRPNTSFCFLDIRSPGLGDTAMYLCATSRDRAAISEKLFFGSGTQLSVL.

This chain links TRBV27 with TRBJ2-2, with TRBD2 matching over 9 bases. V was clipped by 2 bases and J by 7 bases; unmatched bases: 2. The CDR3 has 14 residues. From germline, CDR1 is MNHEY and CDR2 SMNVEV (reference sequence). This chain's CDR3 is CASSLGLAIGELFF. CDR3 sequence (DNA): TGTGCCAGCAGTTTAGGACTAGCGATCGGGGAGCTGTTTTTT.